This T cell receptor (beta chain) was observed in a study of chemoradiotherapy in HPV16-positive cancers. Sequencing used immunoSEQ multiplex PCR; TCRdb keeps in-frame clones, though not all of them. Among fewer than 30,000 clones listed, roughly 94% were seen once. The V and J ends lost 7 bases and 4 bases, in that order; junction bases with no gene match: 6. The CDR3 runs 13 residues. Germline CDR1 and CDR2: SNHLY and FYNNEI. Repertoires were sampled repeatedly during chemoradiotherapy. This TCR came from a human donor with HPV-associated anogenital cancer. This specimen was taken from a patient who underwent chemoradiotherapy. V is TRBV2 and J is TRBJ1-1; TRBD1 aligns across 7 bases. Here the CDR3 DNA reads TGTGCCAGCAATCCGGGACAGACCACTGAAGCTTTCTTT. This gives the protein CASNPGQTTEAFF.